Following are 13 T cell receptor beta chains from one sample sequenced in a study of cytomegalovirus exposure and HLA in healthy donors. The PCR was carried out with 60 Vbeta primers and 13 Jbeta primers. Sequencing used immunoSEQ multiplex PCR; TCRdb keeps in-frame clones, though not all of them. In the table there are 120,000 to 150,000 clones, less than 9.5% of which are singletons. Sequences were obtained from PBMCs. The receptors were sampled from a male donor in good health and CMV-seronegative.

V gene TRBV6-5 combines with J gene TRBJ1-6; D gene uncertain. The CDR3 loop spans 14 amino acids. Per the germline V gene, CDR1 is MNHEY and CDR2 is SVGAGI. Trimming stripped 0 bases from V and 7 bases from J, with 7 bases between. CDR3 loop: CASSYSGRNSPLHF. Here the CDR3 DNA reads TGTGCCAGCAGTTACTCAGGGAGAAATTCACCCCTCCACTTT.

This clone was seen more than once but under ten times. The chain joins TRBV7-2 to TRBJ2-7, with D uncertain. The V end was cut by 5 bases, the J end by 1 base, with 3 bases between. Germline-derived CDR1 and CDR2 are SGHTA and FQGNSA. CDR3 length equals 11 residues. The CDR3 loop is CASSPSYEQYF. In DNA, the CDR3 is TGTGCCAGCAGCCCGTCCTACGAGCAGTACTTC. Supplemented by reference TRBV7-2 and TRBJ2-7, the full variable domain reads GAGVSQSPSNKVTEKGKDVELRCDPISGHTALYWYRQSLGQGLEFLIYFQGNSAPDKSGLPSDRFSAERTGGSVSTLTIQRTQQEDSAVYLCASSPSYEQYFGPGTRLTVT.

The gene calls are TRBV6-6 and TRBJ2-7, with 9 bases aligning to TRBD2. The germline V gene encodes CDR1 MNHNY and CDR2 SVGAGI (reference sequence). This CDR3 has 15 residues. The trim removed 0 bases at V and 3 bases at J, leaving 3 bases unmatched. CDR3 amino acids: CASSYSTSGNYEQYF. The CDR3 DNA reads TGTGCCAGCAGTTACTCGACTAGCGGTAACTACGAGCAGTACTTC.

The V gene is TRBV30, the J gene TRBJ1-1; 7 positions agree with TRBD1. CDR3 size: 15 residues. CDR1 and CDR2 from the germline V gene are GTSNPN and SVGIG (reference sequence). V gave up 4 bases and J gave up 0 bases; unmatched junction bases: 8. The CDR3: CAWNLGRGMNTEAFF. CDR3 in DNA: TGTGCCTGGAACTTGGGCAGGGGGATGAACACTGAAGCTTTCTTT. The full variable domain, in which reference TRBV30 and TRBJ1-1 provide the parts outside the CDR3, is SQTIHQWPATLVQPVGSPLSLECTVEGTSNPNLYWYRQAAGRGLQLLFYSVGIGQISSEVPQNLSASRPQDRQFILSSKKLLLSDSGFYLCAWNLGRGMNTEAFFGQGTRLTVV.

The gene calls are TRBV2 and TRBJ2-5; TRBD2 matches at 9 bases. V lost 5 bases to trimming and J lost 5 bases; unmatched junction nucleotides: 6. CDR1 is SNHLY, CDR2 FYNNEI, per germline. The CDR3 totals 14 residues. The CDR3 is CASSTGTSYETQYF. The CDR3 DNA sequence: TGTGCCAGCAGTACCGGGACTAGCTATGAGACCCAGTACTTC.

A few counts support this clone. This chain links TRBV6-6 with TRBJ1-2; no clear D. The CDR3 covers 12 residues. Germline lookup yields CDR1 MNHNY and CDR2 SVGAGI (reference sequence). V was trimmed by 5 bases and J by 6 bases, leaving 10 bases between them. The CDR3 reads CASSKELDGYTF. DNA of the CDR3: TGTGCCAGCAGTAAGGAGCTAGATGGCTACACCTTC.

In its sample, this clone was seen a few times. The gene calls are TRBV28 and TRBJ2-3; 13 bases are a match to TRBD2. The trim removed 5 bases at V and 6 bases at J, leaving 5 bases unmatched. This CDR3 is built from 15 residues. The germline V gene encodes CDR1 MDHEN and CDR2 SYDVKM. The CDR3 region is CASSILAGGGDTQYF. For the CDR3, the DNA is TGTGCCAGCAGTATACTAGCGGGAGGGGGTGATACGCAGTATTTT.

This clone was counted between two and nine times. The chain joins TRBV7-2 to TRBJ1-5; D is uncertain. This CDR3 comprises 13 residues. Deletions cut 1 base from V and 7 bases from J, with 8 bases between. Germline V gene sequence: CDR1 SGHTA, CDR2 FQGNSA. CDR3 coding DNA: TGTGCCAGCAGCTTAGAGTCAGGACAGCCCCAGCATTTT. Translating gives CASSLESGQPQHF.

This clone was seen more than once but under ten times. The chain is built from TRBV19 and TRBJ2-1, with TRBD2 matching over 7 bases. The CDR3 has 16 amino acids. The germline gives CDR1 LNHDA, CDR2 SQIVND (reference sequence). V trimming: 3 bases; J trimming: 2 bases; junction bases outside the gene matches: 7. The CDR3 coding sequence is TGTGCCAGTAGTATTATGGGGGGGACGACCTACAATGAGCAGTTCTTC. Residues: CASSIMGGTTYNEQFF.

This clone was seen only a few times. The chain combines TRBV6-1 with TRBJ2-7, with a possible D match to TRBD1 (5 bases). CDR3 length: 11 residues. The V gene lost 5 bases and the J gene lost 5 bases, with 7 bases spanning the gap. Germline values: CDR1 MNHNS, CDR2 SASEGT. This chain's CDR3 is CASSRQNEQYF. The CDR3 DNA sequence: TGTGCCAGCAGTAGACAGAACGAGCAGTACTTC.

In this sample, this clone turned up a few times. The chain uses TRBV29-1 and TRBJ2-2; D is perhaps TRBD2 (6 bases). Germline CDR1 SQVTM, CDR2 ANQGSEA. Deletions cut 4 bases from V and 5 bases from J, with 11 bases between. The CDR3 runs to 13 residues. In nucleotides, the CDR3 is TGCAGCGTTGTGGGGGGTCGAACCGGGGAGCTGTTTTTT. As protein: CSVVGGRTGELFF.

This clone was observed a handful of times. This chain joins TRBV7-9 and TRBJ2-5; perhaps TRBD2 as D (6 bases). The CDR3 contains 15 residues. The germline V gene has CDR1 SEHNR and CDR2 FQNEAQ (reference sequence). V shed 5 bases and J shed 2 bases, with 15 bases lying between them. The CDR3 DNA reads as TGTGCCAGCAGCACGCACGGAGGGAGGCAAGAGACCCAGTACTTC. Its protein is CASSTHGGRQETQYF.

This chain links TRBV19 with TRBJ2-3; the match to TRBD2 covers 7 bases. The CDR3 has 16 amino acids. Germline values: CDR1 LNHDA, CDR2 SQIVND (reference sequence). V shed 4 bases and J 1 base; nucleotides not matched to a gene: 8. For the CDR3, the DNA is TGTGCCAGTAGTACCCACCCGGCGGGGGGCACAGATACGCAGTATTTT. It codes for CASSTHPAGGTDTQYF. The variable domain in full, with the rest retrieved from reference TRBV19 and TRBJ2-3, is DGGITQSPKYLFRKEGQNVTLSCEQNLNHDAMYWYRQDPGQGLRLIYYSQIVNDFQKGDIAEGYSVSREKKESFPLTVTSAQKNPTAFYLCASSTHPAGGTDTQYFGPGTRLTVL.